The entry below gives a single T cell receptor (beta chain) sequence along with its context. This CDR3 is 15 amino acids long. The V and J ends lost 5 bases and 7 bases, in that order; junction bases with no gene match: 4. Germline assignment: CDR1 SGHTA and CDR2 FQGNSA. Study processing details: Cell counts per sample came from amplifying reference gene primers. Method: immunoSEQ multiplex PCR; TCRdb's copy keeps in-frame clones and lacks some. For V, J and clone size, that table is used; D and trimming come from the DNA. In the table there are fewer than 200,000 clones, about four fifths of which are singletons. The data belong to a study of blood T cell repertoires in COVID-19. Study-level background: Spain, Italy and the United States supplied samples that represented acute and convalescent COVID-19. The analysed material was cDNA or gDNA that came from T cells, B-cell-depleted T cells, or PBMCs.

The sample was peripheral blood. The chain has TRBV7-2 and TRBJ2-3; 15 bases line up with TRBD2. The receptor's source is a man aged 65 to 85 with active or convalescent COVID-19. The DNA of the CDR3 is TGTGCCAGCAGCAAGGGGACTAGCGGGGGGAATACGCAGTATTTT. Its translation is CASSKGTSGGNTQYF.